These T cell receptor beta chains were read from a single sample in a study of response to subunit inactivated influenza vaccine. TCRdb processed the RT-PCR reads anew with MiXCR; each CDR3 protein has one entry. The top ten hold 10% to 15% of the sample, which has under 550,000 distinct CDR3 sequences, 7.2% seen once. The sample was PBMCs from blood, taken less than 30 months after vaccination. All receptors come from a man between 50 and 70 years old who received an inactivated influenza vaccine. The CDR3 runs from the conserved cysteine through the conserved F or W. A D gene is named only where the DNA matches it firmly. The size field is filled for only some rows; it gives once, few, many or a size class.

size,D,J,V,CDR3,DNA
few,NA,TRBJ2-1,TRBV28,CASSLGETLYNEQFF,TGTGCCAGCAGCCTGGGGGAGACCCTCTACAATGAGCAGTTCTTC
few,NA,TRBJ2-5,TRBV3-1,CASSQSSAKTQYF,TGTGCCAGCAGCCAAAGCTCGGCGAAGACCCAGTACTTC
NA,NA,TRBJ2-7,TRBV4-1,CASSATVSYEQYF,TGCGCCAGCAGCGCCACAGTCTCCTACGAGCAGTACTTC
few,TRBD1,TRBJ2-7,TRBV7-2,CASSLATGGSYEQYF,TGTGCCAGCAGCTTAGCGACAGGGGGCTCCTACGAGCAGTACTTC
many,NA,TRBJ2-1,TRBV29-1,CSVVGRIHEQFF,TGCAGCGTTGTTGGCCGGATCCATGAGCAGTTCTTC
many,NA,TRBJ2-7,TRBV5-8,CASSVIYEQYF,TGTGCCAGCAGCGTAATCTACGAGCAGTACTTC
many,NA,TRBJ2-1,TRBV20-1,CSARRPGRHEQFF,TGCAGTGCTCGGAGACCAGGAAGGCATGAGCAGTTCTTC
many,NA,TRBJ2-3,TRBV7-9,CASSLAGVITDTQYF,TGTGCCAGCAGCTTAGCGGGAGTGATCACAGATACGCAGTATTTT
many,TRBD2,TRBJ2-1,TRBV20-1,CSARVGSGRALNEQFF,TGCAGTGCTAGAGTTGGAAGCGGGAGGGCCCTCAATGAGCAGTTCTTC
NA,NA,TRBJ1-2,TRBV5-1,CASSLVQGTYGCTF,TGCGCCAGCAGCTTGGTTCAGGGAACCTATGGCTGCACCTTC
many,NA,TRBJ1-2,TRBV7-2,CASSLADYGYTF,TGTGCCAGCAGCTTAGCAGACTATGGCTACACCTTC
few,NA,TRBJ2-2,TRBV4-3,CASSQDRGIGELFF,TGCGCCAGCAGCCAAGATAGAGGGATCGGGGAGCTGTTTTTT
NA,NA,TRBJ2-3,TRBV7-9,CASSLESF,TGTGCCAGCAGCTTAGAGTCTTTT
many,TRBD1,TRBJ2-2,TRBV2,CASMGDRSAGELFF,TGTGCCAGCATGGGGGACAGGTCGGCCGGGGAGCTGTTTTTT
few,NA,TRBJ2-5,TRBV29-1,CSVSPQGRETQYF,TGCAGCGTTTCCCCCCAGGGGCGAGAGACCCAGTACTTC
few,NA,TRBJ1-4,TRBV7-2,CASSKQVGGEKLFF,TGTGCCAGCAGCAAACAGGTCGGCGGTGAAAAACTGTTTTTT
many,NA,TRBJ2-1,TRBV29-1,CSVNSRHLGSYNEQFF,TGCAGCGTTAATTCCCGCCATTTAGGCTCCTACAATGAGCAGTTCTTC
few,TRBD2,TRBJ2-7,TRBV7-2,CASSRSSGTYEQYF,TGTGCCAGCAGCCGATCTAGCGGTACTTACGAGCAGTACTTC
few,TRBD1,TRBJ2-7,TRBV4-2,CASSPRGLWGILDF,TGTGCCAGCAGCCCAAGGGGGCTTTGGGGGATCTTGGACTTC
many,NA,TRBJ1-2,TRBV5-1,CASSPSTSPVYGYTF,TGCGCCAGCAGCCCAAGCACTTCCCCAGTCTATGGCTACACCTTC
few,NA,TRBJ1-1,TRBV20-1,CSARWPGTEAFF,TGCAGTGCTAGATGGCCCGGCACTGAAGCTTTCTTT
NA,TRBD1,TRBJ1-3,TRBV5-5,CASSSGGRGLGNTIYF,TGTGCCAGCAGCTCCGGTGGCAGGGGGCTTGGAAACACCATATATTTT
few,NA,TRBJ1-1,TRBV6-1,CASSNRDMNTEAFF,TGTGCCAGTTCGAATCGGGACATGAACACTGAAGCTTTCTTT
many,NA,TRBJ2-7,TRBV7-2,CASSLNPTYEQYF,TGTGCCAGCAGCTTAAACCCTACCTACGAGCAGTACTTC
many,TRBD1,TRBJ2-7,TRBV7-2,CASSPGTGNYEQYF,TGTGCCAGCAGCCCGGGGACAGGGAACTACGAGCAGTACTTC
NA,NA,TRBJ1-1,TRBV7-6,CASSPRANQKGTEAFF,TGTGCCAGCAGCCCTCGGGCAAACCAAAAGGGGACTGAAGCTTTCTTT
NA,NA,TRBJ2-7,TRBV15,CATSRDELLGAYEQYF,TGTGCCACCAGCAGAGATGAGTTACTAGGGGCCTATGAGCAGTACTTC
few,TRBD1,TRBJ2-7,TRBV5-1,CASQRDRGRYEQYF,TGCGCCAGTCAGAGGGACAGGGGGAGGTACGAGCAGTACTTC
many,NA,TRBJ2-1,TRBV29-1,CSAMEGGLANEQFF,TGCAGCGCCATGGAGGGCGGGTTGGCCAATGAGCAGTTCTTC
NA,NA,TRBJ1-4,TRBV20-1,CSARWREKLFF,TGCAGTGCTAGATGGCGAGAAAAACTGTTTTTT
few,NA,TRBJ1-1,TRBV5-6,CASSIGTQSGMNTEAFF,TGTGCCAGCAGCATCGGGACACAGTCGGGAATGAACACTGAAGCTTTCTTT
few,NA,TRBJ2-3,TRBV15,CATSRDLGTLKRDTQYF,TGTGCCACCAGCAGAGATTTGGGGACGCTTAAACGGGATACGCAGTATTTT
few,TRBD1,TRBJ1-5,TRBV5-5,CASSLGQGIGNQPQHF,TGTGCCAGCAGCTTGGGACAGGGGATCGGCAATCAGCCCCAGCATTTT
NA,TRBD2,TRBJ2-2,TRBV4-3,CASSQAIFSGSSGELFF,TGCGCCAGCAGCCAAGCCATTTTTAGCGGGAGCTCCGGGGAGCTGTTTTTT
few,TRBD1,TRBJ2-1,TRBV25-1,CASSETGGRYNEQFF,TGTGCCAGCAGTGAGACAGGGGGCAGGTACAATGAGCAGTTCTTC
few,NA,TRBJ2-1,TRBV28,CASSLSPGVGGNEQFF,TGTGCCAGCAGTTTATCACCCGGGGTGGGCGGGAATGAGCAGTTCTTC
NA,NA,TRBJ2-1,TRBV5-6,CASSVGTGSLPLF,NA
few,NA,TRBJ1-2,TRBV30,CAWTRTFGYTF,TGTGCCTGGACCCGGACCTTTGGCTACACCTTC
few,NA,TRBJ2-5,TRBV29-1,CSVEDKGGAETQYF,TGCAGCGTTGAAGATAAGGGGGGCGCAGAGACCCAGTACTTC
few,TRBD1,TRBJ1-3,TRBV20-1,CSADRGKDTIYF,TGCAGTGCAGACAGGGGGAAGGACACCATATATTTT
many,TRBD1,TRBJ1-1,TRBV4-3,CASSGRLGQMNTEAFF,TGCGCCAGCAGCGGCAGGCTGGGACAGATGAACACTGAAGCTTTCTTT